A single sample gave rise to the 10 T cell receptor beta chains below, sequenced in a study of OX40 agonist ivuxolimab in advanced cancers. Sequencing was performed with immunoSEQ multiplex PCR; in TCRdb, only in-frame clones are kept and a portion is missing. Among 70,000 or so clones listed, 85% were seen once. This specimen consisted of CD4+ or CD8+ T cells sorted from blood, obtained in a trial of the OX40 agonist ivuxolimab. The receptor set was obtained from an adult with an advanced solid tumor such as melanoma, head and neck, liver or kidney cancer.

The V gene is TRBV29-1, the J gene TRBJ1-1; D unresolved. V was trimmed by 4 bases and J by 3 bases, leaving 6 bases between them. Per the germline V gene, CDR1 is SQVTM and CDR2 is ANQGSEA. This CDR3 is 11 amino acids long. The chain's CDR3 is CSVAGDTEAFF. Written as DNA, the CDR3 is TGCAGCGTTGCTGGGGACACTGAAGCTTTCTTT.

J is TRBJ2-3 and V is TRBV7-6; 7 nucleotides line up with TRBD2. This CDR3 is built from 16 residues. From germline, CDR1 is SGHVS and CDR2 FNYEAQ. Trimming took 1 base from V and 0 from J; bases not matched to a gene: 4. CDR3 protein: CASSLVTSVSTDTQYF. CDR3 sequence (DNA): TGTGCCAGCAGCTTAGTTACTAGCGTAAGCACAGATACGCAGTATTTT.

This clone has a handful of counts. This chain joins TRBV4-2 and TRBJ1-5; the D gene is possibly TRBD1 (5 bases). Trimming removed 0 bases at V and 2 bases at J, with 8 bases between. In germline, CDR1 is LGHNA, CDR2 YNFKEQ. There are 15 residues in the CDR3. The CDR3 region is CASSQDGGGNQPQHF. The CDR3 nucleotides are TGTGCCAGCAGCCAAGACGGGGGGGGCAATCAGCCCCAGCATTTT.

The DNA for the CDR3 is TGTGCCAGTAGTCTACAACGGGGGGCGAATCAGCCCCAGCATTTT. Its translation: CASSLQRGANQPQHF. V is TRBV19 and J is TRBJ1-5, with D maybe TRBD1 (6 bases). Germline values: CDR1 LNHDA, CDR2 SQIVND (reference sequence). Trimming left V 5 bases short and J 4 bases short, with 15 bases between. This CDR3 has 15 residues.

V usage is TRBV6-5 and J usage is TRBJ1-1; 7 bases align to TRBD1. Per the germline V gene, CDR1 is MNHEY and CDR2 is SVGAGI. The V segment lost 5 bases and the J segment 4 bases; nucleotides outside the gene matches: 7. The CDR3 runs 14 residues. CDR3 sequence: CASSRGGQVTEAFF. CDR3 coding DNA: TGTGCCAGCAGTCGGGGTGGACAGGTCACTGAAGCTTTCTTT.

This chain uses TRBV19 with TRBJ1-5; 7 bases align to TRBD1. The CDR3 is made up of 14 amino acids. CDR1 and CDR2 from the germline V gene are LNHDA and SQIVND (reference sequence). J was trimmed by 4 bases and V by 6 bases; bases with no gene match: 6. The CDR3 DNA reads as TGTGCCAGTAGCAGGGGACAGCCGAATCAGCCCCAGCATTTT. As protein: CASSRGQPNQPQHF.

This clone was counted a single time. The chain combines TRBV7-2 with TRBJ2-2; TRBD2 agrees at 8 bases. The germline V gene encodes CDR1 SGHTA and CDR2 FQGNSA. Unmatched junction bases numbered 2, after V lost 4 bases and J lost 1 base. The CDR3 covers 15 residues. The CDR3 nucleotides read TGTGCCAGCAGCTACACTAGCGGGAACACCGGGGAGCTGTTTTTT. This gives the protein CASSYTSGNTGELFF.

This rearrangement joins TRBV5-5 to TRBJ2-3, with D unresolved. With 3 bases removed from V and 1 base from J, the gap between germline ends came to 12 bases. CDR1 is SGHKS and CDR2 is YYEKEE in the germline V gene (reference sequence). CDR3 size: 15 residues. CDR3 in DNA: TGTGCCAGCAGCTCCCCAATTCGGGGCACAGATACGCAGTATTTT. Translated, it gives CASSSPIRGTDTQYF.

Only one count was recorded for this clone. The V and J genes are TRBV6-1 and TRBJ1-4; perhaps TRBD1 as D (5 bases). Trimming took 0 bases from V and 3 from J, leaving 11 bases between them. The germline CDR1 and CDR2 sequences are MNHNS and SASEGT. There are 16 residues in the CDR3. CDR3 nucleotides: TGTGCCAGCAGTGAAGCGAGGGGTACAGCTAATGAAAAACTGTTTTTT. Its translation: CASSEARGTANEKLFF.

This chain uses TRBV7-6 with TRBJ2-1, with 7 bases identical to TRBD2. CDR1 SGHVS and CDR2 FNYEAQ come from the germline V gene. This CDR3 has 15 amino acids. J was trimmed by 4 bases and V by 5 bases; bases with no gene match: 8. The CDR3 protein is CASSPTSEHYNEQFF. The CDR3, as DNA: TGTGCCAGCAGCCCAACTAGCGAGCATTACAATGAGCAGTTCTTC.